These T cell receptor beta chains were read from a single sample in a study of blood T cell repertoires in COVID-19. Method: immunoSEQ multiplex PCR; TCRdb's copy keeps in-frame clones and lacks some. The table lists approximately 380,000 clones, around 85% of them singletons. Sample: peripheral blood. The receptors were sampled from a woman in her late teens or twenties with acute or convalescent COVID-19. Both conserved end residues are part of each CDR3. The order of the fields is J gene, V gene, CDR3 protein.

TRBJ1-5,TRBV7-2,CASSTRQGGSNQPQHF
TRBJ2-3,TRBV5-1,CASSLGLAESTDTQYF
TRBJ1-1,TRBV9,CASSVSGLVTEAFF
TRBJ2-3,TRBV29-1,CSVGGTGVGTQYF
TRBJ2-7,TRBV5-1,CASSLQGQTYEQYF
TRBJ1-1,TRBV11-2,CASSLAWTVPAMNTEAFF
TRBJ2-7,TRBV5-5,CASGTIAGDYEQYF
TRBJ1-5,TRBV12-5,CASGLLNQPQHF
TRBJ1-2,TRBV4-1,CASSQDRQGGDGYTF
TRBJ2-5,TRBV5-1,CASSFTGNPKETQYF
TRBJ2-7,TRBV5-1,CASSLTTSGGDYEQYF
TRBJ1-6,TRBV5-5,CASSERRDRGSYNSPLHF
TRBJ1-6,TRBV28,CASNLQGENLHF
TRBJ1-3,TRBV19,CASSMKGAVNTIYF
TRBJ2-1,TRBV5-8,CASSGLNNEQFF
TRBJ1-3,TRBV28,CASGDSGRGDPGNTIYF
TRBJ1-1,TRBV30,CAWSRPTGFNTEAFF
TRBJ1-1,TRBV6-6,CASSYSGREDTEAFF
TRBJ2-3,TRBV2,CASSAIAGSTDTQYF
TRBJ2-5,TRBV5-4,CASSLETGEETQYF
TRBJ1-1,TRBV7-9,CASSGQGPEAFF
TRBJ2-1,TRBV5-8,CASSSGGVSYNEQFF
TRBJ2-5,TRBV5-1,CASSPSSGYKETQYF
TRBJ2-5,TRBV13,CASSLTSGRGETQYF
TRBJ1-3,TRBV5-1,CASSSNIRGSGNTIYF
TRBJ2-7,TRBV28,CASTTPGTGDYEQYF
TRBJ2-5,TRBV27,CASSFYGQGETQYF
TRBJ2-7,TRBV7-6,CASSPNHGTSYEQYF
TRBJ1-1,TRBV29-1,CSATTGQGNTEAFF
TRBJ1-5,TRBV18,CASSPSDSNQPQHF
TRBJ2-1,TRBV6-5,CASSYSFGGAAWEQFF
TRBJ1-1,TRBV28,CASIRDTGGNTEAFF